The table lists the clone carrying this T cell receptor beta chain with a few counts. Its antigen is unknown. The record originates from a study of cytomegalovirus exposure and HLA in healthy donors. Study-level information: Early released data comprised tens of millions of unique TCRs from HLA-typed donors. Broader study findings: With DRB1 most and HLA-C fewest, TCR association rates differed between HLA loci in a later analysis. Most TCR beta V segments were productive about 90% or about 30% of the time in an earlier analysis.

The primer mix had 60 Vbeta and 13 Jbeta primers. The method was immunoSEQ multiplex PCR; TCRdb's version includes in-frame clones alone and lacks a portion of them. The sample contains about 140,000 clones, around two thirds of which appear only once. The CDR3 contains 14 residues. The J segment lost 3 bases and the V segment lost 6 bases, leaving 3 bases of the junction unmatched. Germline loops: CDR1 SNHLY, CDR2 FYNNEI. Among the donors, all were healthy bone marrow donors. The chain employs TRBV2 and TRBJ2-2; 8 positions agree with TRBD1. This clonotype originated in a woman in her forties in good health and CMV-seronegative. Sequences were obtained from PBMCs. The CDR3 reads CASRGQVDTGELFF. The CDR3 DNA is TGTGCCAGCAGGGGACAGGTAGACACCGGGGAGCTGTTTTTT.